One sample yielded the 18 T cell receptor beta chains listed below, sequenced in a study of sequential checkpoint blockade in melanoma. Treatment indicated: randomized to nivolumab then ipilimumab (arm A) or the reverse (arm B). Assay: immunoSEQ multiplex PCR; the TCRdb copy retains only in-frame clones and omits some. This table has under 40,000 clones, roughly 90% appearing once. The sequences come from CD8+ T cells sorted from blood (inferred from file names), collected from a patient given nivolumab and ipilimumab in sequence. The receptors were gathered from a human donor with melanoma.

V and J are TRBV28 and TRBJ2-1; 9 positions agree with TRBD2. Germline V CDR1 and CDR2: MDHEN, SYDVKM. After removal of 3 bases from V and 2 bases from J, the junction contained 8 bases not matched to a gene. CDR3 size: 17 residues. The chain's CDR3 is CASSFVFSGSPYNEQFF. In nucleotides, the CDR3 is TGTGCCAGCAGTTTTGTATTTAGCGGGAGCCCCTACAATGAGCAGTTCTTC.

CDR3 amino acids: CASSEAGTGFQEQYV. As DNA, the CDR3 is TGTGCCAGCAGCGAGGCCGGGACAGGGTTCCAAGAGCAGTACGTC. This chain links TRBV5-4 with TRBJ2-7; 9 bases line up with TRBD1. The trim removed 4 bases at V and 7 bases at J, leaving 12 bases unmatched. The germline V gene has CDR1 SGHNT and CDR2 YYREEE (reference sequence). The length of the CDR3 is 15 residues.

The chain recombines TRBV27 with TRBJ2-5; 7 bases are a match to TRBD1. The CDR3 contains 14 residues. The germline gives CDR1 MNHEY, CDR2 SMNVEV (reference sequence). V lost 10 bases to trimming and J lost 5 bases; unmatched junction nucleotides: 13. The CDR3 DNA sequence: TGTGCCACCCGACAGGGAGTGTTATGGGAGACCCAGTACTTC. It translates to CATRQGVLWETQYF.

The rearrangement uses TRBV11-2 and TRBJ2-7; D unclear. Germline CDR1 reads SGHAT; CDR2 reads FQNNGV. This CDR3 has 12 residues. V was shortened by 5 bases and J by 6 bases, with 11 bases between the two germline ends. Here the CDR3 DNA reads TGTGCCAGCAGCGCGCCCCCGGGCGAGCAGTACTTC. Protein product: CASSAPPGEQYF.

As regards this clone: Additional DNA sequences in this sample encode the identical CDR3. The gene calls are TRBV4-1 and TRBJ1-2, with a weak D call TRBD1 (6 bases). The V end was cut by 2 bases, the J end by 0 bases, with 10 bases between. The CDR3 is 15 amino acids. CDR1 is MGHRA and CDR2 is YSYEKL in the germline V gene. CDR3 nucleotides: TGCGCCAGCAGCCAACTTGGGACAACTAACTATGGCTACACCTTC. Translation gives CASSQLGTTNYGYTF.

The sample holds one count of this clone. V is TRBV7-8 and J is TRBJ1-1; no reliable D call. The length of the CDR3 is 14 residues. V dropped 5 bases and J dropped 2 bases, with 12 bases sitting between them. Germline CDR1 SGHVS, CDR2 FQNEAQ. The CDR3 region is CASSPLPGNTEAFF. The CDR3 DNA follows: TGTGCCAGCAGCCCCCTGCCCGGTAACACTGAAGCTTTCTTT. The whole variable domain, remainder taken from reference TRBV7-8 and TRBJ1-1, is GAGVSQSPRYKVAKRGQDVALRCDPISGHVSLFWYQQALGQGPEFLTYFQNEAQLDKSGLPSDRFFAERPEGSVSTLKIQRTQQEDSAVYLCASSPLPGNTEAFFGQGTRLTVV.

The chain uses TRBV27 and TRBJ1-5; no clear D. V was clipped by 5 bases and J by 0 bases, with 8 bases between them. This CDR3 region has 14 residues. The germline gives CDR1 MNHEY, CDR2 SMNVEV (reference sequence). The CDR3 loop reads CASSRLGSNQPQHF. CDR3 in DNA: TGTGCCAGCAGTCGCCTAGGTAGCAATCAGCCCCAGCATTTT.

A single count supports this clone. For the CDR3, the DNA is TGTGCCAGCAGTCTGAAGGGGGTAACATCTTACGAGCAGTACTTC. Protein: CASSLKGVTSYEQYF. The rearrangement joins TRBV28 to TRBJ2-7; a possible D gene is TRBD1 (6 bases). The CDR3 totals 15 residues. V lost 5 bases to trimming and J lost 4 bases, with 18 bases between them. In germline, CDR1 is MDHEN, CDR2 SYDVKM. Together with reference TRBV28 and TRBJ2-7, the CDR3 gives the full variable domain: DVKVTQSSRYLVKRTGEKVFLECVQDMDHENMFWYRQDPGLGLRLIYFSYDVKMKEKGDIPEGYSVSREKKERFSLILESASTNQTSMYLCASSLKGVTSYEQYFGPGTRLTVT.

CDR3 sequence reads: CASSLERSALGEQYF. CDR3 nucleotide sequence: TGTGCCAGCAGCTTGGAACGAAGCGCTTTAGGAGAGCAGTACTTC. The chain carries TRBV7-6 and TRBJ2-7; no firm D call. The CDR3 sequence is 15 residues long. The germline V and J ends were trimmed by 3 bases and 7 bases, with 19 bases remaining between them. Germline CDR1 is SGHVS and CDR2 is FNYEAQ. The full variable domain, its missing parts supplied by reference TRBV7-6 and TRBJ2-7, is GAGVSQSPRYKVTKRGQDVALRCDPISGHVSLYWYRQALGQGPEFLTYFNYEAQQDKSGLPNDRFSAERPEGSISTLTIQRTEQRDSAMYRCASSLERSALGEQYFGPGTRLTVT.

The V and J genes are TRBV11-3 and TRBJ2-7, with a weak D call TRBD2 (5 bases). Trimming removed 5 bases at V and 3 bases at J, with 17 bases between. Germline V gene data show CDR1 as SGHNT and CDR2 as YENEEA. The CDR3 has 15 amino acids. The CDR3, as DNA: TGTGCCAGCAGCGCTCTCTCGGGGTCCGGCTACGAGCAGTACTTC. This encodes CASSALSGSGYEQYF.

The rearrangement joins TRBV11-1 to TRBJ1-2; no reliable D call. CDR1 is SGHAT, CDR2 FQDESV, per germline (reference sequence). This CDR3 region has 14 residues. The V end lost 0 bases, the J end lost 7 bases, and 12 bases lay between the germline ends. The CDR3, as DNA: TGTGCCAGCAGCTTAGCGTACGGGTTTGGTGGCTACACCTTC. This sequence encodes CASSLAYGFGGYTF.

J is TRBJ1-6 and V is TRBV5-6; 7 nucleotides align to TRBD1. The CDR3 totals 15 residues. Unmatched junction bases numbered 8, after V lost 0 bases and J lost 11 bases. Germline V CDR1 and CDR2: SGHDT, YYEEEE. The CDR3 reads CASSLARDSRPPLHF. The CDR3 DNA reads TGTGCCAGCAGCTTGGCCCGGGACAGTCGTCCACCCCTCCACTTT.

This rearrangement joins TRBV7-9 to TRBJ1-1, with 7 bases matching TRBD1. There are 16 residues in the CDR3. Germline V CDR1 and CDR2: SEHNR, FQNEAQ (reference sequence). J lost 0 bases, V lost 1 base, and 5 bases had no gene match. CDR3 sequence (DNA): TGTGCCAGCAGCTTAGACAGGGGACCTATGAACACTGAAGCTTTCTTT. It translates to CASSLDRGPMNTEAFF.

The chain recombines TRBV6-5 with TRBJ1-2; perhaps TRBD1 as D (5 bases). The germline V gene has CDR1 MNHEY and CDR2 SVGAGI. V lost 0 bases, J lost 4 bases, and 15 bases lay in between. The CDR3 spans 16 residues. CDR3 sequence (DNA): TGTGCCAGCAGTTACTCCTCCGGGGGAGGCGGCTATGGCTACACCTTC. As protein: CASSYSSGGGGYGYTF.

This chain connects TRBV4-3 to TRBJ2-7; tentative D call: TRBD1 (5 bases). Trimming took 1 base from V and 2 from J, leaving 9 bases between them. The length of the CDR3 is 14 residues. CDR1 and CDR2 from the germline V gene are LGHNA and YSLEER. As DNA, the CDR3 is TGCGCCAGCAGCCAAGGTCCAGGGACCTACGAGCAGTACTTC. This encodes CASSQGPGTYEQYF.

This rearrangement joins TRBV4-1 to TRBJ1-5; D perhaps matches TRBD1 (5 bases). Trimming took off 0 bases at V and 1 base at J, with 10 bases between the two ends. Looked up from germline, CDR1 is MGHRA and CDR2 is YSYEKL. The CDR3 contains 16 residues. The CDR3 loop is CASSQDRAGSNQPQHF. CDR3 DNA sequence: TGCGCCAGCAGCCAAGATCGAGCAGGGAGCAATCAGCCCCAGCATTTT.

CDR3 bases: TGCGCCAGCAGCCTTACGGGTGAGCAGTTCTTC. Translated, it gives CASSLTGEQFF. The rearrangement joins TRBV4-1 to TRBJ2-1; D uncertain. V was clipped by 4 bases and J by 9 bases, with 7 bases between them. The CDR3 length is 11 residues. Per the germline V gene, CDR1 is MGHRA and CDR2 is YSYEKL.

This rearrangement joins TRBV9 to TRBJ2-2, with 15 bases fitting TRBD2. The CDR3 runs to 15 residues. Germline CDR1 and CDR2: SGDLS and YYNGEE. The ends lost 6 bases at V and 7 bases at J; junction bases unmatched: 4. This CDR3 is CASTGLAGGGGELFF. The CDR3 DNA sequence: TGTGCCAGCACGGGACTAGCGGGGGGAGGCGGGGAGCTGTTTTTT.